This is a list of T cell receptor beta chains from one sample in a study of shared clonotypes between healthy human individuals. The protocol was immunoSEQ multiplex PCR, while the TCRdb copy is restricted to in-frame clones and leaves out a portion. This sample has 550,000 to 600,000 clones; around 81% occur once, and the top ten carry about 11%. Sequenced input: PBMCs. These receptors were collected from a woman in her forties in good health. Some clones in this sample may be carry-over from other donors' samples. Each CDR3 is given with its conserved first and last residue. Each record gives: D gene, V gene, clone size, J gene, CDR3 protein, CDR3 DNA. The D gene is left open where the match is weak. Clone size is shown for a subset of rows, as once, few, many or a class of expanded clone.

TRBD1	TRBV19	.	TRBJ1-1	CASSMPGSRGSTEAFF	TGTGCCAGTAGTATGCCTGGGAGCAGGGGGAGTACTGAAGCTTTCTTT
.	TRBV7-2	.	TRBJ2-6	CASSLMGAGANVLTF	TGTGCCAGCAGCTTGATGGGTGCAGGGGCCAACGTCCTGACTTTC
TRBD1	TRBV7-2	once	TRBJ2-4	CASSLVSARGAKNIQYF	TGTGCCAGCAGCTTAGTTAGCGCCAGGGGGGCCAAAAACATTCAGTACTTC
.	TRBV7-2	.	TRBJ2-7	CASSLGSGLYEQYF	TGTGCCAGCAGCTTAGGATCAGGACTCTACGAGCAGTACTTC
.	TRBV7-3	.	TRBJ2-5	CASSSSVQETQYF	TGTGCCAGCAGCTCTAGCGTCCAAGAGACCCAGTACTTC
.	TRBV10-2	many	TRBJ2-2	CASSESAGSGTGELFF	TGCGCCAGCAGTGAGTCGGCAGGGTCTGGTACCGGGGAGCTGTTTTTT
TRBD1	TRBV29-1	many	TRBJ2-7	CSVEAPGTGGSYEQYF	TGCAGCGTTGAAGCCCCGGGCACAGGGGGCTCCTACGAGCAGTACTTC
.	TRBV6-4	once	TRBJ2-1	CASSDEGDKVYNEQFF	TGTGCCAGCAGTGACGAGGGGGACAAAGTCTACAATGAGCAGTTCTTC
TRBD2	TRBV2	.	TRBJ2-2	CASSDLGGTGELFF	TGTGCCAGCAGTGATTTGGGGGGGACCGGGGAGCTGTTTTTT
TRBD2	TRBV5-4	few	TRBJ2-5	CASSLWASGPETQYF	TGTGCCAGCAGCTTGTGGGCTAGCGGGCCAGAGACCCAGTACTTC
.	TRBV6-5	.	TRBJ2-7	CASSATGTYEQYF	TGTGCCAGCAGCGCGACAGGTACCTACGAGCAGTACTTC
.	TRBV7-9	once	TRBJ2-3	CASSPPYFTDTQYF	TGTGCCAGCAGCCCTCCCTACTTCACAGATACGCAGTATTTT
.	TRBV10-3	.	TRBJ2-7	CAISAISGAYEQYF	TGTGCCATCAGTGCGATTAGCGGAGCCTACGAGCAGTACTTC
TRBD1	TRBV5-1	.	TRBJ2-7	CASSLGDRPSYEQYF	TGCGCCAGCAGCTTGGGGGACAGGCCTTCCTACGAGCAGTACTTC
.	TRBV7-9	.	TRBJ2-1	CASSSQGIVRNEQFF	TGTGCCAGCAGCTCACAGGGAATTGTAAGGAATGAGCAGTTCTTC
.	TRBV11-2	.	TRBJ2-2	CASSLDGATGELFF	TGTGCCAGCAGCTTAGATGGAGCTACCGGGGAGCTGTTTTTT
.	TRBV7-7	.	TRBJ2-3	CASSADMVDTQYF	TGTGCTAGCAGCGCTGACATGGTGGATACGCAGTATTTT
.	TRBV28	once	TRBJ1-5	CASSLGLRGDQPQHF	TGTGCCAGCAGTTTGGGCCTCCGGGGGGATCAGCCCCAGCATTTT
.	TRBV28	.	TRBJ2-7	CALQRPGRSYEQYF	TGTGCCCTACAGCGCCCGGGCCGCTCCTACGAGCAGTACTTC
.	TRBV11-2	few	TRBJ2-7	CASSLEPAGPIYEQYF	TGTGCCAGCAGCTTAGAACCCGCGGGGCCAATCTACGAGCAGTACTTC
.	TRBV11-1	.	TRBJ2-1	CASNTRGRSPGFNEQFF	TGTGCCAGCAACACTCGAGGGCGGTCCCCGGGTTTCAATGAGCAGTTCTTC
.	TRBV19	.	TRBJ2-2	CASSMRPTHRTGELFF	TGTGCCAGTAGTATGAGGCCCACGCACCGCACCGGGGAGCTGTTTTTT
TRBD1	TRBV9	.	TRBJ2-2	CASSVEDRGAGELFF	TGTGCCAGCAGCGTAGAGGACAGGGGCGCCGGGGAGCTGTTTTTT
.	TRBV7-9	few	TRBJ2-5	CASSRGGQGISKTQYF	TGTGCCAGCAGCAGGGGCGGGCAGGGGATTTCCAAGACCCAGTACTTC
.	TRBV30	.	TRBJ1-2	CAWSGTPQHYGYTF	TGTGCCTGGAGTGGAACGCCTCAGCACTATGGCTACACCTTC
TRBD2	TRBV18	once	TRBJ2-3	CASSHGLAGGANTQYF	TGTGCCAGCTCACACGGACTAGCGGGGGGCGCAAATACGCAGTATTTT
.	TRBV30	.	TRBJ2-7	CAWSTGVTSYEQYF	TGTGCCTGGAGTACGGGGGTCACCTCCTACGAGCAGTACTTC
.	TRBV27	.	TRBJ1-1	CASSLYPVPNTEAFF	TGTGCCAGCAGTTTATATCCAGTTCCGAACACTGAAGCTTTCTTT
TRBD1	TRBV9	.	TRBJ2-5	CASSLRQGAGQETQYF	TGTGCCAGCAGCCTAAGACAGGGGGCAGGCCAAGAGACCCAGTACTTC
.	TRBV21-1	.	TRBJ2-2	CASTRLALNTGELFF	TGTGCCAGCACCCGACTAGCGTTGAACACCGGGGAGCTGTTTTTT
.	TRBV5-6	.	TRBJ2-3	CASSLLGTADTQYF	TGTGCCAGCAGCTTGTTAGGGACGGCAGATACGCAGTATTTT
.	TRBV27	.	TRBJ2-1	CASSSAYNEQFF	TGTGCCAGCAGTTCCGCCTACAATGAGCAGTTCTTC
.	TRBV18	.	TRBJ1-2	CATGQSDYGYTF	TGTGCCACCGGACAGAGCGACTATGGCTACACCTTC
.	TRBV4-2	.	TRBJ2-7	CASSQAWESNYEQYF	TGTGCCAGCAGCCAAGCGTGGGAATCGAACTACGAGCAGTACTTC
.	TRBV29-1	.	TRBJ2-5	CSVGGPGQETQYF	TGCAGCGTGGGGGGACCGGGACAAGAGACCCAGTACTTC
.	TRBV11-3	.	TRBJ2-3	CASSLDYPGSTDTQYF	TGTGCCAGCAGCTTAGACTACCCCGGAAGCACAGATACGCAGTATTTT
TRBD1	TRBV10-3	.	TRBJ1-2	CAISGVAGGGYGYTF	TGTGCCATCAGTGGGGTCGCAGGGGGCGGCTATGGCTACACCTTC
TRBD2	TRBV10-2	.	TRBJ2-1	CASSGSAGNEQFF	TGCGCCAGTAGCGGGAGCGCCGGGAATGAGCAGTTCTTC
.	TRBV29-1	once	TRBJ1-5	CSVGVGGGNQPQHF	TGCAGCGTTGGGGTGGGGGGCGGCAATCAGCCCCAGCATTTT
TRBD2	TRBV6-6	.	TRBJ2-3	CASSYRTSEADTQYF	TGTGCCAGCAGTTACAGGACTAGCGAAGCAGATACGCAGTATTTT
.	TRBV28	.	TRBJ2-6	CAAGGGTGANVLTF	TGTGCCGCCGGAGGGGGGACTGGGGCCAACGTCCTGACTTTC
TRBD2	TRBV27	.	TRBJ2-1	CASSKLPLAGGTGNEQFF	TGTGCCAGCAGTAAGCTACCCCTAGCGGGAGGGACGGGCAATGAGCAGTTCTTC
TRBD1	TRBV5-6	.	TRBJ2-7	CASSIYSPGQEGEQYF	TGTGCCAGCAGCATCTACTCGCCGGGACAGGAGGGCGAGCAGTACTTC
TRBD1	TRBV6-5	.	TRBJ1-3	CASSYSQGVSGNTIYF	TGTGCCAGCAGTTACTCGCAGGGGGTGTCTGGAAACACCATATATTTT
.	TRBV7-3	.	TRBJ2-1	CASSVAGTNNEQFF	TGTGCCAGCAGCGTAGCCGGGACAAACAATGAGCAGTTCTTC
TRBD1	TRBV5-4	once	TRBJ2-7	CASSLGGQGNYEQYF	TGTGCCAGCAGCTTGGGGGGACAGGGGAACTACGAGCAGTACTTC
.	TRBV6-5	.	TRBJ1-5	CASSPLRGGDQPQHF	TGTGCCAGCAGCCCCCTGAGGGGAGGGGATCAGCCCCAGCATTTT
.	TRBV10-1	many	TRBJ2-7	CASSESMSYEQYF	TGCGCCAGCAGTGAGTCGATGAGCTACGAGCAGTACTTC
.	TRBV15	.	TRBJ1-3	CATSRDRVGGKSSGNTIYF	TGTGCCACCAGCAGAGACCGGGTAGGGGGAAAGAGCTCTGGAAACACCATATATTTT
.	TRBV28	.	TRBJ1-3	CAAARMTEGNTIYF	TGTGCCGCAGCACGGATGACAGAAGGAAACACCATATATTTT
.	TRBV18	.	TRBJ2-7	CASSPRGDSYEQYF	TGTGCCAGCTCACCAAGGGGGGACTCCTACGAGCAGTACTTC